These T cell receptor beta chains were read from a single sample in a study of OX40 agonist ivuxolimab in advanced cancers. Generated by immunoSEQ multiplex PCR, the TCRdb table keeps only in-frame clones and is missing some. Of about 71,000 clones in the sample, 90% to 95% were seen once. The sequencing here drew on CD4+ or CD8+ T cells sorted from blood, taken in a trial of the OX40 agonist ivuxolimab. The receptors shown here come from an adult with an advanced solid tumor such as melanoma, head and neck, liver or kidney cancer. The CDR3 runs from the conserved cysteine through the conserved F or W. A D gene is named only where the DNA matches it firmly. Only part of the rows carry a size: once, few, many, or a class if the clone is expanded.

>once|TRBJ1-1|.|TRBV4-3
CASSQDRRGGNTEAFF
TGCGCCAGCAGCCAAGATCGAAGGGGTGGGAACACTGAAGCTTTCTTT
>.|TRBJ2-7|TRBD1|TRBV27
CASSSNRRGLRDEQYF
TGTGCCAGCAGTTCCAATCGTAGGGGGCTCCGGGACGAGCAGTACTTC
>.|TRBJ1-1|.|TRBV2
CASISRREIEAFF
TGTGCCAGCATCTCCCGCAGGGAGATTGAAGCTTTCTTT
>.|TRBJ2-7|TRBD1|TRBV6-6
CASSYLDRGHYEQYF
TGTGCCAGCAGTTACTTGGACAGGGGGCACTACGAGCAGTACTTC
>.|TRBJ1-5|.|TRBV27
CASSLMMQQPQHF
TGTGCCAGCAGTTTAATGATGCAACAGCCCCAGCATTTT
>.|TRBJ1-1|TRBD1|TRBV18
CASSPRPGTGDTEAFF
TGTGCCAGCTCACCAAGACCCGGGACAGGTGACACTGAAGCTTTCTTT
>.|TRBJ1-5|TRBD1|TRBV9
CASSVTTGKNGQPQHF
TGTGCCAGCAGCGTCACGACAGGGAAAAATGGTCAGCCCCAGCATTTT
>.|TRBJ2-5|TRBD2|TRBV6-4
CASGLAGGPWQETQYF
TGTGCCAGCGGTCTAGCGGGAGGGCCCTGGCAAGAGACCCAGTACTTC
>once|TRBJ2-1|TRBD2|TRBV19
CASSTTSGSPNEQFF
TGTGCCAGTAGTACGACTAGCGGGAGTCCAAATGAGCAGTTCTTC
>once|TRBJ1-2|.|TRBV27
CASSFSNYGYTF
TGTGCCAGCAGTTTCTCTAACTATGGCTACACCTTC
>.|TRBJ2-7|.|TRBV20-1
CSATLAREQYF
TGCAGTGCAACTCTAGCGAGGGAGCAGTACTTC
>.|TRBJ2-2|.|TRBV7-9
CAFTGGAQVAGELFF
TGTGCCTTTACCGGGGGAGCTCAGGTCGCCGGGGAGCTGTTTTTT
>.|TRBJ2-7|.|TRBV11-2
CASSPPGWGGEQYF
TGTGCCAGCAGCCCACCGGGCTGGGGTGGCGAGCAGTACTTC
>.|TRBJ1-1|TRBD1|TRBV7-9
CASSLRTGGLPEAFF
TGTGCCAGCAGCTTGCGGACAGGGGGCCTACCTGAAGCTTTCTTT
>.|TRBJ1-2|TRBD1|TRBV27
CASSFWDSEGYTF
TGTGCCAGCAGTTTTTGGGACAGTGAAGGCTACACCTTC
>.|TRBJ1-1|.|TRBV27
CASSFIPVNTEAFF
TGTGCCAGCAGTTTCATCCCTGTGAACACTGAAGCTTTCTTT
>.|TRBJ2-5|.|TRBV7-7
CASSLGGRETQYF
TGTGCTAGCAGCTTAGGCGGGCGGGAGACCCAGTACTTC
>.|TRBJ2-3|.|TRBV27
CASTRSGTDTQYF
TGTGCCAGCACCCGGTCAGGCACAGATACGCAGTATTTT
>once|TRBJ1-4|TRBD1|TRBV7-2
CASSLAPIRQGANEKLFF
TGTGCCAGCAGCTTAGCCCCTATAAGACAGGGGGCTAATGAAAAACTGTTTTTT
>.|TRBJ2-1|TRBD2|TRBV7-2
CASSYGLAGPSYNEQFF
TGTGCCAGCAGTTACGGACTAGCGGGGCCCTCCTACAATGAGCAGTTCTTC
>once|TRBJ2-1|TRBD2|TRBV9
CASSVASGPFYNEQFF
TGTGCCAGCAGCGTAGCTAGCGGCCCTTTCTACAATGAGCAGTTCTTC
>.|TRBJ2-3|TRBD2|TRBV9
CASSSPRDYPPDTQYF
TGTGCCAGCAGCTCCCCTAGGGACTACCCGCCGGATACGCAGTATTTT
>.|TRBJ2-5|.|TRBV5-6
CASSGGRGLYQETQYF
TGTGCCAGCAGCGGCGGTAGGGGGTTGTACCAAGAGACCCAGTACTTC
>.|TRBJ1-1|.|TRBV4-1
CASSHSPRVAFF
TGCGCCAGCAGCCATTCTCCACGGGTGGCTTTCTTT
>.|TRBJ2-3|.|TRBV27
CASRDDGQTFSTDTQYF
TGTGCCAGCAGAGACGACGGGCAGACTTTTAGCACAGATACGCAGTATTTT
>.|TRBJ2-7|TRBD1|TRBV6-6
CATTGVMTYEQYF
TGTGCCACCACAGGGGTTATGACCTACGAGCAGTACTTC
>few|TRBJ1-1|.|TRBV7-9
CACLGARTEAFF
TGTGCCTGCCTGGGGGCCCGCACTGAAGCTTTCTTT
>.|TRBJ2-4|.|TRBV4-3
CASSQDGPPGRTLVAKNIQYF
TGCGCCAGCAGCCAAGATGGACCCCCGGGCAGGACCTTGGTGGCCAAAAACATTCAGTACTTC
>.|TRBJ2-7|.|TRBV4-3
CASSQDLEATGYYEQYF
TGCGCCAGCAGCCAAGATCTTGAGGCTACTGGATACTACGAGCAGTACTTC
>.|TRBJ2-1|.|TRBV27
CASSFKSGGNEQFF
TGTGCCAGCAGTTTTAAAAGTGGGGGCAATGAGCAGTTCTTC
>.|TRBJ2-1|.|TRBV5-6
CASSLGNEQFF
TGTGCCAGCAGCTTAGGCAATGAGCAGTTCTTC
>.|TRBJ2-7|.|TRBV11-2
CASSLTTNEQYF
TGTGCCAGCAGCCTTACTACGAACGAGCAGTACTTC
>.|TRBJ2-5|TRBD2|TRBV7-7
CASSRTSGDQETQYF
TGTGCCAGCAGCCGGACTAGCGGGGACCAAGAGACCCAGTACTTC
>.|TRBJ2-7|.|TRBV16
CASSQGTHSYEQYF
TGTGCCAGCAGCCAGGGAACTCACTCCTACGAGCAGTACTTC
>once|TRBJ2-3|.|TRBV29-1
CSVEEGVGDTQYF
TGCAGCGTTGAAGAAGGGGTGGGGGATACGCAGTATTTT
>.|TRBJ2-7|.|TRBV7-9
CASSLANIRMDSSSYEQYF
TGTGCCAGCAGCTTAGCGAATATTAGGATGGATAGTTCCTCTTACGAGCAGTACTTC
>.|TRBJ2-1|TRBD2|TRBV29-1
CSVAGGDYNEQFF
TGCAGCGTTGCGGGAGGTGACTACAATGAGCAGTTCTTC
>.|TRBJ1-2|TRBD1|TRBV6-5
CASSLTTGDHYGYTF
TGTGCCAGCAGCCTAACGACAGGGGACCACTATGGCTACACCTTC
>.|TRBJ2-3|TRBD2|TRBV9
CASSPGLAGASADTQYF
TGTGCCAGCAGCCCCGGGCTAGCGGGGGCCAGCGCAGATACGCAGTATTTT
>.|TRBJ1-1|TRBD1|TRBV7-9
CASSWTGIGNTEAFF
TGTGCCAGCAGCTGGACAGGGATCGGGAACACTGAAGCTTTCTTT
>few|TRBJ1-1|.|TRBV27
CASCPSRATEAFF
TGTGCCAGCTGCCCGTCCAGGGCGACTGAAGCTTTCTTT